The 26 T cell receptor beta chains below come from one sample, sequenced in a study of human T cells and chemical hapten exposure. Time point noted: patch test 3, about 24 weeks after DPC sensitization. As to treatment: therapeutic diphenylcyclopropenone sensitization with weekly scalp DPC. MiXCR, run by TCRdb on the RACE reads, gives a single entry per CDR3 protein. The sample consists of about 190,000 distinct CDR3 sequences, 24% of them appearing once. Source: whole blood, taken in connection with sensitization to the hapten diphenylcyclopropenone (DPC). These receptors were obtained from a middle-aged woman with alopecia areata. Some clones in this sample may be carry-over from other donors' samples.

This clonotype was found many times. The chain combines TRBV27 with TRBJ1-4; 11 bases align to TRBD1. V lost 5 bases and J lost 8; bases outside the gene matches: 16. This CDR3 is 18 amino acids long. CDR1 and CDR2 from the germline V gene are MNHEY and SMNVEV (reference sequence). The CDR3 region has the DNA TGTGCCAGCAGTCCCGGACAGGGGGCTTGGGGAGGTTTAGAAAAACTGTTTTTT. It translates to CASSPGQGAWGGLEKLFF.

This clonotype has only a few counts. V gene TRBV20-1 combines with J gene TRBJ2-2, with TRBD1 matching over 9 bases. Looked up from germline, CDR1 is DFQATT and CDR2 is SNEGSKA (reference sequence). The length of the CDR3 is 18 residues. V trimming: 0 bases; J trimming: 4 bases; junction bases outside the gene matches: 12. This CDR3 is CSARDIHSGTGITGELFF. CDR3 nucleotides: TGCAGTGCTAGAGATATACACTCCGGGACAGGGATCACCGGGGAGCTGTTTTTT.

This clonotype was seen a few times. V gene TRBV5-5 combines with J gene TRBJ2-1; D perhaps matches TRBD1 (6 bases). The CDR3 consists of 17 residues. The V and J ends lost 0 bases and 5 bases respectively, with 18 bases between them. Germline CDR1 and CDR2: SGHKS and YYEKEE (reference sequence). As DNA, the CDR3 is TGTGCCAGCAGCTTGGGCAGACAGGAGCGCCGCAACAATGAGCAGTTCTTC. Its translation: CASSLGRQERRNNEQFF.

The rearrangement links TRBV5-5 to TRBJ2-5; D is unclear. Trimming removed 2 bases at V and 3 bases at J, with 8 bases between. CDR1 is SGHKS, CDR2 YYEKEE, per germline (reference sequence). This CDR3 region has 13 residues. CDR3 sequence (DNA): TGTGCCAGCAGCTTCTCCAGCGAAGAGACCCAGTACTTC. Protein: CASSFSSEETQYF.

This clonotype has more than one count but fewer than ten. The chain joins TRBV7-2 to TRBJ2-3; 14 nucleotides match TRBD2. This CDR3 is built from 14 residues. V shed 4 bases and J 8 bases; nucleotides not matched to a gene: 2. Germline assignment: CDR1 SGHTA and CDR2 FQGNSA. This CDR3 reads CASSSGLAGATQYF. The CDR3 nucleotides read TGTGCCAGCAGCTCGGGACTAGCGGGAGCTACGCAGTATTTT.

The chain is built from TRBV18 and TRBJ1-5, with 7 bases lining up with TRBD1. This CDR3 comprises 12 residues. Germline CDR1 is KGHSH and CDR2 is LQKENI. With V trimmed by 8 bases and J by 4 bases, 2 bases remained unmatched. CDR3 in DNA: TGTGCCAGCGCCAGGGGGAATCAGCCCCAGCATTTT. Its protein is CASARGNQPQHF.

This clonotype was counted between two and nine times. This chain connects TRBV27 to TRBJ1-2, with unresolved D. Germline loops: CDR1 MNHEY, CDR2 SMNVEV (reference sequence). Trimming took 0 bases from V and 4 from J, leaving 15 bases between them. The CDR3 loop spans 16 amino acids. The CDR3 loop is CASSLSVVDKIYGYTF. The CDR3 DNA is TGTGCCAGCAGTTTATCTGTGGTCGACAAGATCTATGGCTACACCTTC.

This chain connects TRBV20-1 to TRBJ1-6; D call uncertain. There are 14 residues in the CDR3. Trimming shortened V by 6 bases and J by 9 bases, and 18 bases separated the two germline ends. From germline, CDR1 is DFQATT and CDR2 SNEGSKA (reference sequence). DNA for the CDR3: TGCAGTGCGGGCCCCCGAGATAGGTTTTCACCCCTCCACTTT. Its protein product is CSAGPRDRFSPLHF.

The table lists this clonotype with many counts. This rearrangement joins TRBV20-1 to TRBJ2-7; possibly TRBD2 for D (5 bases). The V and J ends lost 6 bases and 5 bases respectively, with 17 bases between them. CDR1 is DFQATT and CDR2 is SNEGSKA in the germline V gene (reference sequence). This CDR3 is 13 amino acids long. The CDR3 DNA is TGCAGTGCCTGGACCGGGATGAAAGACGAGCAGTACTTC. As protein: CSAWTGMKDEQYF.

In its sample, this clonotype was seen a few times. This chain connects TRBV7-2 to TRBJ2-2; no firm D call. CDR1 and CDR2 from the germline V gene are SGHTA and FQGNSA. Between the trimmed V and J ends, which lost 1 base and 2 bases, there was a span of 5 bases. The CDR3 covers 14 residues. The DNA for the CDR3 is TGTGCCAGCAGCTTAGTGCAAAACACCGGGGAGCTGTTTTTT. This translates into CASSLVQNTGELFF.

This chain connects TRBV7-9 to TRBJ2-1; the match to TRBD2 covers 11 bases. The CDR3 spans 13 residues. After removal of 5 bases from V and 8 bases from J, the junction contained 2 bases not matched to a gene. The germline CDR1 and CDR2 sequences are SEHNR and FQNEAQ (reference sequence). The CDR3 sequence is CASSTSGSDEQFF. The CDR3 DNA reads TGTGCCAGCAGCACTAGCGGGAGTGATGAGCAGTTCTTC.

CDR3 in amino acids: CASGSINTEAFF. The CDR3 DNA is TGTGCTAGTGGTTCAATAAACACTGAAGCTTTCTTT. V usage is TRBV12-5 and J usage is TRBJ1-1; no reliable D call. Per germline, CDR1 LGHNT and CDR2 FRNRAP. The V end lost 4 bases, the J end lost 2 bases, and 5 bases lay between the germline ends. This CDR3 region has 12 residues.

This clonotype has more than one count but fewer than ten. The J gene is TRBJ2-1, the V gene TRBV4-1; TRBD2 aligns across 10 bases. The germline gives CDR1 MGHRA, CDR2 YSYEKL. The CDR3 totals 13 residues. With V trimmed by 4 bases and J by 9 bases, 3 bases remained unmatched. The CDR3 spells CASSRLAGVEQFF. CDR3 coding DNA: TGCGCCAGCAGCCGACTAGCGGGCGTTGAGCAGTTCTTC.

The chain uses TRBV7-2 and TRBJ1-1; TRBD1 might be the D (5 bases). Between the trimmed V and J ends, which lost 5 bases and 0 bases, there was a span of 10 bases. Germline-derived CDR1 and CDR2 are SGHTA and FQGNSA. CDR3 size: 14 residues. CDR3: CASSPQGMNTEAFF. CDR3 DNA sequence: TGTGCCAGCAGCCCGCAGGGTATGAACACTGAAGCTTTCTTT.

This clonotype came up many times. The chain is built from TRBV28 and TRBJ2-7; 9 nucleotides align to TRBD2. Germline trimming cut 8 bases from V and 3 bases from J; bases unmatched to any gene: 5. The CDR3 spans 13 residues. Germline assignment: CDR1 MDHEN and CDR2 SYDVKM. DNA for the CDR3: TGTGCCAGCCAAGCGGGAGGAGACTACGAGCAGTACTTC. It translates to CASQAGGDYEQYF. The full variable domain, its missing parts supplied by reference TRBV28 and TRBJ2-7, is DVKVTQSSRYLVKRTGEKVFLECVQDMDHENMFWYRQDPGLGLRLIYFSYDVKMKEKGDIPEGYSVSREKKERFSLILESASTNQTSMYLCASQAGGDYEQYFGPGTRLTVT.

This clonotype appeared a few times. In DNA, the CDR3 is TGTGCCAGCACCGGGACAGGGGGAACCGGGGAGCTGTTTTTT. Translating it yields CASTGTGGTGELFF. J is TRBJ2-2 and V is TRBV2, with 11 bases lining up with TRBD1. This CDR3 has 14 amino acids. CDR1 and CDR2 (germline): SNHLY, FYNNEI. The V and J ends lost 7 bases and 5 bases, in that order; junction bases with no gene match: 3.

This clonotype has at least ten counts. The rearrangement uses TRBV2 and TRBJ1-6; D possibly corresponds to TRBD1 (5 bases). The CDR3 extends over 14 amino acids. Trimming took 4 bases from V and 8 from J, leaving 12 bases between them. From germline, CDR1 is SNHLY and CDR2 FYNNEI. CDR3: CASSVSRGDSPLHF. In DNA, the CDR3 is TGTGCCAGCAGTGTGTCAAGGGGCGATTCACCCCTCCACTTT. The full variable domain, its missing parts supplied by reference TRBV2 and TRBJ1-6, is EPEVTQTPSHQVTQMGQEVILRCVPISNHLYFYWYRQILGQKVEFLVSFYNNEISEKSEIFDDQFSVERPDGSNFTLKIRSTKLEDSAMYFCASSVSRGDSPLHFGNGTRLTVT.

The V call is TRBV18, the J call TRBJ2-7, with 9 bases aligning to TRBD1. CDR1 and CDR2 from the germline V gene are KGHSH and LQKENI. The CDR3 is made up of 16 amino acids. Trimming removed 5 bases from V and 4 bases from J; junction bases left unmatched: 12. For the CDR3, the DNA is TGTGCCAGCTCAATCTCCCCGGTCGGGACAGGGTACGAGCAGTACTTC. It codes for CASSISPVGTGYEQYF.

The chain links TRBV7-3 to TRBJ2-2; tentatively, D is TRBD1 or TRBD2 (5 bases each). CDR1 is SGHTA, CDR2 FQGTGA, per germline. The CDR3 consists of 16 residues. V was clipped by 1 base and J by 5 bases, with 14 bases between them. The CDR3 is CASSLSGGWRTGELFF. CDR3 DNA: TGTGCCAGCAGCTTAAGTGGGGGATGGAGAACCGGGGAGCTGTTTTTT.

The rearrangement joins TRBV5-1 to TRBJ2-3; D may correspond to TRBD1 or TRBD2 (7 bases each). The CDR3 sequence is 16 residues long. Germline CDR1 and CDR2: SGHRS and YFSETQ. Trimming stripped 0 bases from V and 4 bases from J, with 15 bases between. The CDR3 region has the DNA TGCGCCAGCAGCTTGGTGACAGGGAGGGGACCAGATACGCAGTATTTT. Amino acid sequence: CASSLVTGRGPDTQYF.

This rearrangement joins TRBV19 to TRBJ2-5; D perhaps matches TRBD2 (7 bases). Trimming cost V 1 base and J 5 bases, with 14 bases left between them. The CDR3 loop spans 15 amino acids. Germline V gene data show CDR1 as LNHDA and CDR2 as SQIVND (reference sequence). The CDR3 DNA reads TGTGCCAGTAGTATAGTCGGGGGAGGGGGTGAGACCCAGTACTTC. Translation: CASSIVGGGGETQYF.

The chain employs TRBV7-2 and TRBJ2-7; TRBD2 matches at 12 bases. CDR3 size: 16 residues. J was trimmed by 2 bases and V by 3 bases; bases with no gene match: 5. Germline V gives CDR1 SGHTA, CDR2 FQGNSA. CDR3 amino acids: CASSFPGTSGPYEQYF. In DNA, the CDR3 is TGTGCCAGCAGCTTCCCCGGGACTAGCGGGCCCTACGAGCAGTACTTC.

There are a few counts of this clonotype. The CDR3 nucleotides read TGCGCCAGCAGCCAAGATAACAGTCAGCCCCAGCATTTT. The encoded protein is CASSQDNSQPQHF. The chain uses TRBV4-3 and TRBJ1-5, with unresolved D. Germline loops: CDR1 LGHNA, CDR2 YSLEER. This CDR3 region has 13 residues. V lost 0 bases and J lost 6, with 6 bases in between.

The V gene is TRBV12-3 or TRBV12-4, the J gene TRBJ1-4, with 7 bases identical to TRBD1. The CDR3 has 15 residues. V was pared by 6 bases and J by 8 bases, with 12 bases of the junction left unmatched. The chain's CDR3 is CASRPPRGSREKLFF. In DNA, the CDR3 is TGTGCCAGCAGACCCCCCAGGGGGTCACGAGAAAAACTGTTTTTT.

The V gene is TRBV28, the J gene TRBJ1-1, with TRBD1 as a possible D gene (5 bases). Looked up from germline, CDR1 is MDHEN and CDR2 is SYDVKM. This CDR3 is built from 14 residues. The germline V and J ends were trimmed by 6 bases and 5 bases, with 16 bases remaining between them. The DNA of the CDR3 is TGTGCCAGCAGCGCAGGGTCTCCCCTTACTGAAGCTTTCTTT. It specifies CASSAGSPLTEAFF.

The V gene is TRBV7-2, the J gene TRBJ2-3, with 7 bases matching TRBD2. The J segment lost 6 bases and the V segment lost 6 bases, leaving 9 bases of the junction unmatched. Germline V lookup: CDR1 SGHTA, CDR2 FQGNSA. There are 14 residues in the CDR3. CDR3 region: CASRGTWGGDTQYF. The CDR3 DNA reads TGTGCCAGCAGAGGCACATGGGGGGGGGATACGCAGTATTTT.